These 32 T cell receptor beta chains originate from one sample sequenced in a study of cytomegalovirus exposure and HLA in healthy donors. The study ran its PCR with 60 Vbeta and 13 Jbeta primers. Clones were read by immunoSEQ multiplex PCR, and TCRdb kept only the in-frame ones, dropping some. The table records 170,000 or so clones, around 80% of them present only once. The specimen sequenced was PBMCs. The receptors come from a man aged 25 to 45 in good health and CMV-seropositive.

This chain links TRBV2 with TRBJ1-2, with D maybe TRBD1 (6 bases). The CDR3 has 13 residues. Between the trimmed V and J ends, which lost 2 bases and 7 bases, there was a span of 11 bases. Per the germline V gene, CDR1 is SNHLY and CDR2 is FYNNEI. The CDR3 coding sequence is TGTGCCAGCAGTGAAACAGGGCGGACTGGCTACACCTTC. Translated: CASSETGRTGYTF.

V gene TRBV20-1 combines with J gene TRBJ1-2, with D uncertain. Germline-derived CDR1 and CDR2 are DFQATT and SNEGSKA (reference sequence). The CDR3 covers 10 residues. With 6 bases removed from V and 7 bases from J, the gap between germline ends came to 9 bases. CDR3 coding DNA: TGCAGTGCCTATAACCTTGGCTACACCTTC. Residues: CSAYNLGYTF.

The table lists this clone with a few counts. The V call is TRBV12-5, the J call TRBJ2-6; a weak D match, TRBD2 (5 bases). CDR3 length: 16 amino acids. The V end was cut by 5 bases, the J end by 3 bases, with 14 bases between. From germline, CDR1 is LGHNT and CDR2 FRNRAP. This chain's CDR3 is CASGPKVLGGANVLTF. The DNA for the CDR3 is TGTGCTAGTGGTCCAAAAGTACTAGGTGGGGCCAACGTCCTGACTTTC.

The rearrangement links TRBV6-5 to TRBJ1-5; 8 positions agree with TRBD1. Germline values: CDR1 MNHEY, CDR2 SVGAGI. The V and J ends lost 6 bases and 7 bases, in that order; junction bases with no gene match: 8. This CDR3 is 14 amino acids long. The CDR3 nucleotides are TGTGCCAGCAGCCCCGGACAGGGTATGCAGCCCCAGCATTTT. Its translation: CASSPGQGMQPQHF.

The chain has TRBV27 and TRBJ2-2, with 9 bases matching TRBD1. Germline CDR1 MNHEY, CDR2 SMNVEV (reference sequence). The CDR3 runs to 15 residues. The junction had 6 bases not matched to a gene; V was cut back by 5 bases and J by 5 bases. CDR3 sequence: CASSPGQGITGELFF. Written as DNA, the CDR3 is TGTGCCAGCAGTCCCGGACAGGGGATAACCGGGGAGCTGTTTTTT.

The V gene is TRBV4-1, the J gene TRBJ2-5; D is undetermined. This CDR3 is 17 amino acids long. Looked up from germline, CDR1 is MGHRA and CDR2 is YSYEKL. Trimming took 0 bases from V and 4 from J, leaving 18 bases between them. The CDR3 reads CASSQDLSASRGETQYF. The CDR3 DNA reads as TGCGCCAGCAGCCAAGACCTGTCGGCCTCGAGAGGAGAGACCCAGTACTTC.

In regard to this clone: This may be a read error, as it is one base from a much larger clone. V usage is TRBV7-8 and J usage is TRBJ2-5; D is perhaps TRBD2 (6 bases). This CDR3 is 12 amino acids long. The germline CDR1 and CDR2 sequences are SGHVS and FQNEAQ. V was clipped by 3 bases and J by 4 bases, with 6 bases between them. Here the CDR3 reads CASSFGGETQYF. Here the CDR3 DNA reads TGTGCCAGCAGCTTCGGGGGAGAGACCCAGTACTTC.

The rearrangement joins TRBV5-4 to TRBJ2-1; tentatively, D is TRBD2 (5 bases). CDR3 size: 14 residues. Germline values: CDR1 SGHNT, CDR2 YYREEE (reference sequence). V lost 0 bases and J 3 bases, leaving 7 bases between the germline ends. The CDR3 reads CASSLAGVYNEQFF. The DNA of the CDR3 is TGTGCCAGCAGCTTGGCCGGGGTCTACAATGAGCAGTTCTTC.

This sequence joins TRBV4-2 and TRBJ2-2; 7 bases are shared with TRBD1. Germline lookup yields CDR1 LGHNA and CDR2 YNFKEQ. Germline trimming cut 2 bases from V and 6 bases from J; bases unmatched to any gene: 12. The length of the CDR3 is 17 residues. CDR3 in amino acids: CASSQPTGPYIPGELFF. CDR3 bases: TGTGCCAGCAGCCAACCGACAGGGCCCTACATCCCCGGGGAGCTGTTTTTT.

This rearrangement joins TRBV19 to TRBJ1-1; possible D gene TRBD1, 5 bases. Deletions cut 3 bases from V and 2 bases from J, with 7 bases between. CDR1 LNHDA and CDR2 SQIVND come from the germline V gene (reference sequence). This CDR3 spans 13 amino acids. CDR3 loop: CASSIRANTEAFF. The CDR3 bases are TGTGCCAGTAGTATCAGGGCCAACACTGAAGCTTTCTTT.

This clone came up once. The V gene is TRBV10-1, the J gene TRBJ2-5, with D maybe TRBD1 (5 bases). The J call may be in error: the DNA end matches TRBJ2-7 better. The CDR3 contains 14 residues. Germline CDR1 reads WNHNN; CDR2 reads SYGVQD (reference sequence). CDR3 coding DNA: TGCGCCAGCAGTGAGTCGACAGACTCCTACGAGCAGTACTTC. Protein sequence: CASSESTDSYEQYF.

This clone was seen only a few times. The rearrangement uses TRBV6-5 and TRBJ2-3; TRBD2 matches at 7 bases. The V segment lost 2 bases and the J segment 0 bases; nucleotides outside the gene matches: 2. Germline CDR1 MNHEY, CDR2 SVGAGI. This CDR3 spans 15 amino acids. Here the CDR3 reads CASSYGLGSTDTQYF. In DNA form, the CDR3 reads TGTGCCAGCAGTTACGGACTAGGGAGCACAGATACGCAGTATTTT.

The J gene is TRBJ1-2, the V gene TRBV4-1; 7 bases match TRBD1. The CDR3 sequence is 14 residues long. Germline V gives CDR1 MGHRA, CDR2 YSYEKL. Trimming at V came to 2 bases and at J to 7 bases, leaving 7 bases not matched to a gene. Here the CDR3 reads CASSQTNRGSGYTF. CDR3 DNA sequence: TGCGCCAGCAGCCAAACAAACAGGGGCAGTGGCTACACCTTC.

The V gene is TRBV4-2, the J gene TRBJ2-7; tentatively, D is TRBD2 (7 bases). This CDR3 region has 15 residues. V gave up 5 bases and J gave up 7 bases, with 21 bases separating them. Germline CDR1 LGHNA, CDR2 YNFKEQ. The CDR3 nucleotides read TGTGCCAGCAGCTCCAGTCACAGGGAGGGGGGGGAGCAGTACTTC. Protein sequence: CASSSSHREGGEQYF.

V is TRBV29-1 and J is TRBJ1-1; maybe TRBD1 (6 bases). Germline V gene sequence: CDR1 SQVTM, CDR2 ANQGSEA. The CDR3 consists of 13 residues. V shed 2 bases and J shed 1 base, with 8 bases lying between them. CDR3 sequence reads: CSVERGQNTEAFF. CDR3 sequence (DNA): TGCAGCGTTGAAAGGGGACAGAACACTGAAGCTTTCTTT.

CDR3 nucleotides: TGTGCCACCAGCAGACAGGGCAGGCAAGAGACCCAGTACTTC. It encodes CATSRQGRQETQYF. This chain links TRBV15 with TRBJ2-5, with a tentative D call TRBD1 (5 bases). Trimming took 2 bases from V and 2 from J, leaving 9 bases between them. This CDR3 contains 14 residues. From germline, CDR1 is LNHNV and CDR2 YYDKDF (reference sequence).

The table lists this clone with a few counts. The V call is TRBV28, the J call TRBJ2-7; D not resolved. CDR1 and CDR2 from the germline V gene are MDHEN and SYDVKM. CDR3 size: 12 residues. Between the trimmed V and J ends, which lost 7 bases and 1 base, there was a span of 8 bases. The CDR3 region is CASTGNSYEQYF. The DNA for the CDR3 is TGTGCCAGCACCGGTAATTCCTACGAGCAGTACTTC.

This clone showed up just once. This chain uses TRBV5-1 with TRBJ2-3; D ambiguous. The germline CDR1 and CDR2 sequences are SGHRS and YFSETQ. The germline V and J ends were trimmed by 1 base and 3 bases, with 15 bases remaining between them. The CDR3 is made up of 16 amino acids. The CDR3 sequence: CASSLMMLTRTDTQYF. In nucleotides, the CDR3 is TGCGCCAGCAGCTTGATGATGTTGACGCGGACAGATACGCAGTATTTT.

The table lists this clone with a few counts. The CDR3 coding sequence is TGTGCCAGCAGTGATCCAGACAGGTCGGACACTGAAGCTTTCTTT. Translating gives CASSDPDRSDTEAFF. The chain recombines TRBV25-1 with TRBJ1-1; TRBD1 might be the D (6 bases). Germline values: CDR1 MGHDK, CDR2 SYGVNS. The CDR3 has 15 amino acids. V lost 3 bases and J 3 bases, leaving 14 bases between the germline ends. The full variable domain, completed using reference TRBV25-1 and TRBJ1-1, is EADIYQTPRYLVIGTGKKITLECSQTMGHDKMYWYQQDPGMELHLIHYSYGVNSTEKGDLSSESTVSRIRTEHFPLTLESARPSHTSQYLCASSDPDRSDTEAFFGQGTRLTVV.

The genes are TRBV27 and TRBJ2-1; 12 bases agree with TRBD2. The CDR3 consists of 18 residues. Germline V gene data show CDR1 as MNHEY and CDR2 as SMNVEV (reference sequence). V was clipped by 5 bases and J by 7 bases; unmatched bases: 15. CDR3 nucleotide sequence: TGTGCCAGCAGTCCCCCCCGGCTAGCGGGAGGGCTTATTAATGAGCAGTTCTTC. As protein: CASSPPRLAGGLINEQFF.

CDR3 sequence (DNA): TGTGCCAGCAGACCGACAGGGGGGTATGGCTACACCTTC. Amino acids: CASRPTGGYGYTF. V usage is TRBV6-5 and J usage is TRBJ1-2; TRBD1 matches at 9 bases. The ends lost 6 bases at V and 5 bases at J; junction bases unmatched: 4. The germline V gene encodes CDR1 MNHEY and CDR2 SVGAGI. The CDR3 consists of 13 residues.

The chain recombines TRBV27 with TRBJ1-2, with D tentatively TRBD1 (6 bases). CDR3 length: 13 residues. Germline loops: CDR1 MNHEY, CDR2 SMNVEV (reference sequence). V lost 6 bases and J 7 bases, leaving 15 bases between the germline ends. DNA for the CDR3: TGTGCCAGCAGCCAGGGGCCTGGGCGTGGCTACACCTTC. It codes for CASSQGPGRGYTF.

The chain uses TRBV4-1 and TRBJ1-1; D is unresolved. V was trimmed by 6 bases and J by 4 bases, leaving 12 bases between them. The CDR3 runs to 13 residues. Germline values: CDR1 MGHRA, CDR2 YSYEKL. For the CDR3, the DNA is TGCGCCAGCAGTCGAGAAGCTCCCACTGAAGCTTTCTTT. It is translated as CASSREAPTEAFF.

The V call is TRBV19, the J call TRBJ2-2, with D tentatively TRBD1 (5 bases). Germline-derived CDR1 and CDR2 are LNHDA and SQIVND (reference sequence). Trimming left V 3 bases short and J 4 bases short, with 12 bases between. This CDR3 has 15 amino acids. The CDR3 DNA reads TGTGCCAGTAGTATCGTATCTAGGGGCACCGGGGAGCTGTTTTTT. Protein: CASSIVSRGTGELFF.

The J gene is TRBJ2-6, the V gene TRBV9; 7 bases align to TRBD2. The trim removed 6 bases at V and 1 base at J, leaving 7 bases unmatched. Germline CDR1 SGDLS, CDR2 YYNGEE. This CDR3 has 16 residues. CDR3: CASTRGVGSGANVLTF. Written as DNA, the CDR3 is TGTGCCAGCACTCGGGGGGTTGGATCTGGGGCCAACGTCCTGACTTTC.

This clone occurred a few times. The V gene is TRBV9, the J gene TRBJ1-1, with D uncertain. There are 13 residues in the CDR3. CDR1 SGDLS and CDR2 YYNGEE come from the germline V gene. V was shortened by 0 bases and J by 4 bases, with 7 bases between the two germline ends. The CDR3 loop is CASSVGGATEAFF. The CDR3 coding sequence is TGTGCCAGCAGCGTAGGGGGAGCCACTGAAGCTTTCTTT.

This clone was observed at least ten times. The chain recombines TRBV28 with TRBJ1-5; D is unclear. The CDR3 sequence is 12 residues long. Trimming cost V 1 base and J 6 bases, with 4 bases left between them. Germline loops: CDR1 MDHEN, CDR2 SYDVKM. CDR3 sequence (DNA): TGTGCCAGCAGTTTATTCGGTCAGCCCCAGCATTTT. Protein sequence: CASSLFGQPQHF.

A note on this clone: A read error may produce the germline difference seen at one junction end. This rearrangement joins TRBV7-9 to TRBJ1-1; 10 nucleotides match TRBD1. This CDR3 comprises 18 residues. Germline CDR1 is SEHNR and CDR2 is FQNEAQ (reference sequence). CDR3 coding DNA: TGTTCCAGCAGCCGCCCCCGACAGGGGGCGGAAGGGGACACTGAAGCTTTCTTT. It yields the protein CSSSRPRQGAEGDTEAFF.

This sequence joins TRBV7-2 and TRBJ1-2, with D maybe TRBD1 (6 bases). The V end lost 5 bases, the J end lost 3 bases, and 16 bases lay between the germline ends. The CDR3 has 15 residues. CDR1 is SGHTA, CDR2 FQGNSA, per germline. The CDR3 region has the DNA TGTGCCAGCAGCCCCACCGGGGGGGCGGACTATGGCTACACCTTC. This sequence encodes CASSPTGGADYGYTF.

This clone was seen only once. The rearrangement joins TRBV25-1 to TRBJ1-6; D gene unclear. V was shortened by 3 bases and J by 5 bases, with 8 bases between the two germline ends. CDR1 and CDR2 (germline): MGHDK, SYGVNS. This CDR3 contains 14 residues. In nucleotides, the CDR3 is TGTGCCAGCAGTGACCAGCTAGATAATTCACCCCTCCACTTT. Its protein is CASSDQLDNSPLHF.

Turning to this clone: The junction shows a germline mismatch at one end, possibly a read error. The chain recombines TRBV6-5 with TRBJ2-3, with a weak D call TRBD1 (6 bases). The CDR3 contains 15 residues. The germline V gene encodes CDR1 MNHEY and CDR2 SVGAGI. The DNA of the CDR3 is TGTGCCAGCAGTGACTCAGGGACACGCACAGATACGCAGTATTTT. Protein sequence: CASSDSGTRTDTQYF.

CDR3 coding DNA: TGTGCCAGCAGCCAAATGACAGGGGAGAGGACTGAAGCTTTCTTT. It translates to CASSQMTGERTEAFF. J is TRBJ1-1 and V is TRBV14; TRBD1 aligns across 8 bases. The CDR3 loop spans 15 amino acids. CDR1 SGHDN and CDR2 FVKESK come from the germline V gene. Losses at the gene ends were 2 bases for V and 5 bases for J; bases not matched to a gene: 7.